A selection of T cell receptor beta chains follows, all from one sample in a study of T cell changes during pregnancy in multiple sclerosis. The assay was immunoSEQ multiplex PCR, and TCRdb's table has in-frame clones only and misses some. Of about 39,000 clones in the sample, roughly 93% were seen once. Here the sequenced sample was CD4+ T cells from peripheral blood mononuclear cells, taken after pregnancy. The receptors stem from a female donor with multiple sclerosis, enrolled in a pregnancy study. Both conserved end residues are part of each CDR3.

v_call	j_call	cdr3_aa
TRBV12-5	TRBJ2-7	CASGLNSGKREQYF
TRBV7-8	TRBJ2-7	CASSPRRLDSYEQYF
TRBV7-9	TRBJ2-2	CASSLPGQGARAGELFF
TRBV7-6	TRBJ2-1	CASSFPPTGGLGSREQFF
TRBV30	TRBJ2-2	CAWAVGGHTGELFF
TRBV7-9	TRBJ1-5	CASSSPGQGNQPQHF
TRBV5-1	TRBJ2-5	CASSLTKDWESILQETQYF
TRBV7-9	TRBJ2-3	CASSFTGQFTDTQYF
TRBV27	TRBJ1-5	CASSWGGSQPQHF
TRBV7-8	TRBJ2-2	CASSFLGDTGELFF
TRBV6-1	TRBJ2-7	CASGGYAAQAHEQYF
TRBV19	TRBJ2-2	CASSITLPGSGGEAGELFF
TRBV14	TRBJ1-1	CASSTRDRVGVGAFF
TRBV18	TRBJ1-4	CASSPSTGSEKLFF
TRBV6-5	TRBJ1-2	CASSYSGQGVGYTF
TRBV7-9	TRBJ1-2	CASSLDQASYGYTF
TRBV6-6	TRBJ1-3	CASSYGSSGNTIYF
TRBV11-2	TRBJ1-2	CASSSRGPYTF
TRBV4-1	TRBJ2-2	CASSQDLTGRFTGELFF
TRBV18	TRBJ2-2	CASSQTSGGPNYNAGELFF
TRBV10-3	TRBJ1-2	CAISDPPSANNYGYTF
TRBV5-1	TRBJ2-3	CASSYGLVLTDTQYF
TRBV4-1	TRBJ1-2	CASSPGNGGTVYGYTF
TRBV2	TRBJ1-5	CASSGLYSNQPQHF
TRBV30	TRBJ1-1	CAWTRDRNTEAFF
TRBV19	TRBJ1-3	CASSSQSVSGNTIYF
TRBV9	TRBJ2-1	CASSVGVGLGDEQFF
TRBV12-5	.	CASGLVRGGRATGQYF
TRBV5-6	TRBJ2-7	CASSPGTGGLVSYEQYF
TRBV9	TRBJ1-1	CASSVVLGAEAFF
TRBV7-9	TRBJ2-5	CASSLRASIGETQYF